This T cell receptor (beta chain) was obtained from a study of blood T cell repertoires in COVID-19. Study-level information: COVID-19 samples from acute and convalescent phases originated in the United States, Italy and Spain.

Unmatched junction bases numbered 8, after V lost 1 base and J lost 7 bases. The CDR3 covers 15 residues. Germline lookup yields CDR1 SGHTA and CDR2 FQGNSA. As originally analysed: Reference gene primer amplification gave estimated nucleated cell counts. The protocol was immunoSEQ multiplex PCR, while the TCRdb copy is restricted to in-frame clones and leaves out a portion. V, J and clone size reflect that table, while D and trimming were determined from the DNA. This table holds around 16,000 clones, about 86% found once. The origin of this receptor is a man in his 60s with acute or convalescent COVID-19. Sequenced: peripheral blood. The rearrangement uses TRBV7-2 and TRBJ2-3; 7 nucleotides match TRBD2. CDR3 in DNA: TGTGCCAGCAGCTTAGATGGGACTACCGGGAATACGCAGTATTTT. Protein product: CASSLDGTTGNTQYF.